This is a list of T cell receptor beta chains from one sample in a study of regulatory T cells in long-lasting Graves disease. MiXCR, run by TCRdb on the multiplex PCR reads, gives a single entry per CDR3 protein. The profile shows about 440,000 distinct CDR3 sequences, 16% of them singletons. These same records also appear under a second study, on T cells in Graves' hyperthyroidism and ophthalmopathy.

The source was peripheral blood mononuclear cells (PBMCs), collected at new diagnosis, from a patient treated with antithyroid drugs. The receptors were sampled from a woman in her late teens or twenties with Graves disease. The CDR3 runs from the conserved cysteine through the conserved F or W. A D gene is named only where the DNA matches it firmly. Clone size is given for some rows only: seen once, a few or many times, or a class if the clone is expanded.

J gene | V gene | D gene | clone size | CDR3 DNA | CDR3 protein
TRBJ1-5 | TRBV20-1 | - | - | TGCAGTGCAAGAGGGGTGAATAGCAATCAGCCCCAGCATTTT | CSARGVNSNQPQHF
TRBJ2-3 | TRBV28 | TRBD2 | many | TGTGCCAGCAGTCCTCCGGGGTTAGCGGGATTGAAAGAAACGCAGTATTTT | CASSPPGLAGLKETQYF
TRBJ1-2 | TRBV28 | - | - | TGTGCCAGCAGTTTTCGGGGGCCGTATGGCTACACCTTC | CASSFRGPYGYTF
TRBJ2-7 | TRBV11-2 | - | many | TGTGCCAGCAGCTTAATCGAAAACCATTACGAGCAGTACTTC | CASSLIENHYEQYF
TRBJ1-5 | TRBV28 | - | - | TGTGCCAGCAGTTTAAAGGGTCTACCTCAGCCCCAGCATTTT | CASSLKGLPQPQHF
TRBJ2-7 | TRBV27 | - | many | TGTGCCAGCAGTCGTATGTTGGCGGGGCTCTCCTACGAGCAGTACTTC | CASSRMLAGLSYEQYF
TRBJ1-2 | TRBV6-1 | TRBD1 | - | TGTGCCAGCACCCGGACAGGGGGTATCTATGGCTACACCTTC | CASTRTGGIYGYTF
TRBJ2-3 | TRBV18 | - | many | TGTGCCAGCTCACCACCAGGGGCGGATACGCAGTATTTT | CASSPPGADTQYF
TRBJ2-7 | TRBV16 | - | few | TGTGCCAGCAGCCAATCGTACAGCTACGAGCAGTACTTC | CASSQSYSYEQYF
TRBJ2-3 | TRBV29-1 | - | few | TGCAGCGTCCGGATTGGGGGGGCGTTCACAGATACGCAGTATTTT | CSVRIGGAFTDTQYF
TRBJ2-5 | TRBV5-8 | - | - | TGTGCCAGCAGCTCATCACAGGGACCTGAAGAGACCCAGTACTTC | CASSSSQGPEETQYF
TRBJ2-1 | TRBV28 | TRBD2 | many | TGTGCCAGCACGCCTAGCGGACCGAGCAATGAGCAGTTCTTC | CASTPSGPSNEQFF
TRBJ2-7 | TRBV30 | - | - | TGTGCCTGGAGTGTACTAGGGGACGAGCAGTACTTC | CAWSVLGDEQYF
TRBJ1-2 | TRBV25-1 | - | - | TGTGCCAGCAGTGAGTCACCCTATGGCTACACCTTC | CASSESPYGYTF
TRBJ2-1 | TRBV29-1 | - | many | TGCAGCGCCCAACTAGCTAATGAGCAGTTCTTC | CSAQLANEQFF
TRBJ2-5 | TRBV20-1 | - | many | TGCAGTGCTTCAGGGCGGCGGGAGACCCAGTACTTC | CSASGRRETQYF
TRBJ2-5 | TRBV15 | - | - | TGTGCCACCACCGTGGCAGAACAAGAGACCCAGTACTTC | CATTVAEQETQYF
TRBJ2-7 | TRBV28 | - | few | TGTGCCAGCAGCCACCCCCCATTCTACGAGCAGTACTTC | CASSHPPFYEQYF
TRBJ1-6 | TRBV11-2 | - | - | TGTGCCAGCAGCTTTTTGAACACGGATAATTCACCCCTCCACTTT | CASSFLNTDNSPLHF
TRBJ2-4 | TRBV2 | - | once | TGTGCCAGCAGTCCATTGATAGCCAAAAACATTCAGTGCTTC | CASSPLIAKNIQCF
TRBJ1-1 | TRBV28 | TRBD1 | - | TGTGCCATCCTCGACAGGGGAACTGAAGCTTTCTTT | CAILDRGTEAFF
TRBJ2-1 | TRBV11-2 | - | many | TGTGCCAGCACCCTTAATAGGGGGGCCTCCTACAATGAGCAGTTCTTC | CASTLNRGASYNEQFF
TRBJ2-3 | TRBV7-9 | - | - | TGTGCCAGCAGCCAGGGGCTACTCACAGATACGCAGTATTTT | CASSQGLLTDTQYF
TRBJ1-1 | TRBV7-2 | - | - | TGTGCCAGCAGCTTCAAGGGGTACACTGAAGCTTTCTTT | CASSFKGYTEAFF
TRBJ2-7 | TRBV2 | - | many | TGTGCCAGCAGTACAGGACGAGGTGCCTACGAGCAGTACTTC | CASSTGRGAYEQYF
TRBJ2-7 | TRBV20-1 | - | few | TGCAGTGCTAACAACATCGGATACGAGCAGTACTTC | CSANNIGYEQYF
TRBJ2-3 | TRBV12-3/TRBV12-4 | TRBD1 | few | TGTGCCAGCAGGTTTGACAGGGGCGCCATTAGCGGAACTAGCACAGATACGCAGTATTTT | CASRFDRGAISGTSTDTQYF
TRBJ2-3 | TRBV20-1 | TRBD2 | few | TGCAGTGCCTTCAGGACTAGCGGGATAACAGATACGCAGTATTTT | CSAFRTSGITDTQYF
TRBJ1-6 | TRBV2 | - | many | TGTGCCAGCAAACCCCTCGGTGGAGGGGTAAATTCACCCCTCCACTTT | CASKPLGGGVNSPLHF
TRBJ1-6 | TRBV9 | - | few | TGTGCCAGCAGCTATCGACAGGAGGGCTCACCCCTCCACTTT | CASSYRQEGSPLHF
TRBJ2-7 | TRBV6-1 | - | many | TGTGCCAGCTCTGGACGGGGGAAAGAAAACGAGCAGTACTTC | CASSGRGKENEQYF
TRBJ2-2 | TRBV27 | - | - | TGTGCCAGCAGACAAATAGGGAGTACCGGGGAGCTGTTTTTT | CASRQIGSTGELFF
TRBJ1-5 | TRBV6-1 | - | few | TGTGCCAGCACCGAGCCGGGGGGATGGAGCAATCAGCCCCAGCATTTT | CASTEPGGWSNQPQHF